Listed here are 5 T cell receptor beta chains from one sample, sequenced in a study of OX40 agonist ivuxolimab in advanced cancers. Profiling relied on immunoSEQ multiplex PCR, and the TCRdb table lists in-frame clones only, not all of them. The sample consists of about 35,000 clones, approximately 79% of them appearing once. This specimen was CD4+ or CD8+ T cells sorted from blood, taken in a trial of the OX40 agonist ivuxolimab. Source of these receptors: an adult with an advanced solid tumor such as melanoma, head and neck, liver or kidney cancer.

The chain has TRBV11-2 and TRBJ2-1; possible D gene TRBD2, 6 bases. The CDR3 contains 15 residues. Germline V CDR1 and CDR2: SGHAT, FQNNGV. V lost 4 bases and J lost 7, with 17 bases in between. In DNA, the CDR3 is TGTGCCAGCAGCTCTTCCCCCCGAGGGAGGAATGAGCAGTTCTTC. Amino acids: CASSSSPRGRNEQFF.

The CDR3 reads CAWSVWGHTDTQYF. The CDR3 nucleotides are TGTGCCTGGAGTGTTTGGGGCCACACAGATACGCAGTATTTT. The gene calls are TRBV30 and TRBJ2-3; TRBD1 might be the D (5 bases). V was pared by 0 bases and J by 2 bases, with 9 bases between. The CDR3 is made up of 14 amino acids. Germline lookup yields CDR1 GTSNPN and CDR2 SVGIG (reference sequence).

This chain connects TRBV6-1 to TRBJ2-1, with a possible D match to TRBD2 (7 bases). The V end was cut by 0 bases, the J end by 6 bases, with 18 bases between. There are 17 residues in the CDR3. Germline values: CDR1 MNHNS, CDR2 SASEGT. This CDR3 is CASSEAWWGGLSNEQFF. The CDR3 nucleotides are TGTGCCAGCAGTGAAGCGTGGTGGGGGGGCCTGTCCAATGAGCAGTTCTTC.

This clone was seen more than once but under ten times. This rearrangement joins TRBV25-1 to TRBJ2-1; no firm D call. V lost 3 bases and J 7 bases, leaving 7 bases between the germline ends. The CDR3 length is 12 residues. Germline V lookup: CDR1 MGHDK, CDR2 SYGVNS. The CDR3 loop reads CASSELGNEQFF. The CDR3 DNA reads TGTGCCAGCAGTGAGCTAGGGAATGAGCAGTTCTTC.

The V gene is TRBV27, the J gene TRBJ2-2, with a tentative D call TRBD2 (7 bases). The CDR3 spans 20 residues. Trimming took off 5 bases at V and 0 bases at J, with 25 bases between the two ends. Germline-derived CDR1 and CDR2 are MNHEY and SMNVEV (reference sequence). The CDR3, as DNA: TGTGCCAGCAGTGAATGGTGGGGGGGCACGAGATTCGCGAACACCGGGGAGCTGTTTTTT. Translation gives CASSEWWGGTRFANTGELFF.